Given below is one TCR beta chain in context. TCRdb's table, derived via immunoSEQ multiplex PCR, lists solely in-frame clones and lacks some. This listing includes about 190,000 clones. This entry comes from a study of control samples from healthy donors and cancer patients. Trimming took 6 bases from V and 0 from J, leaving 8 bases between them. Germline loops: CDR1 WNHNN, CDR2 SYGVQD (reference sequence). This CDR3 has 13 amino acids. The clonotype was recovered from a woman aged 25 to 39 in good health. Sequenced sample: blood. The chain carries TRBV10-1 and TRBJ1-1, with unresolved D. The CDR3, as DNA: TGCGCCAGCAGGATAACAGTGAACACTGAAGCTTTCTTT. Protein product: CASRITVNTEAFF.